This entry concerns a single T cell receptor (beta chain). The sample comes from a study of blood T cell repertoires in COVID-19. At the level of the study: Material from acute and convalescent COVID-19 was sourced from the United States, Italy and Spain.

Trimming stripped 0 bases from V and 8 bases from J, with 8 bases between. This CDR3 region has 13 residues. Germline V lookup: CDR1 SGHAT, CDR2 FQNNGV. In the authors' workflow: Amplifying reference gene primers gave estimates of nucleated cell counts. The repertoire was sequenced with immunoSEQ multiplex PCR; TCRdb's copy has only in-frame clones and lacks some. V, J and clone size reflect that table, while D and trimming were determined from the DNA. This sample has tens of thousands of clones; 86% occur once, and the top ten carry about 20%. This TCR derives from a woman over 75 in a cohort sampled during active or convalescent COVID-19. The rearrangement joins TRBV11-2 to TRBJ2-1; D gene ambiguous. What was sequenced was peripheral blood. CDR3 loop: CASSLELADEQFF. In DNA, the CDR3 is TGTGCCAGCAGCTTAGAATTGGCTGATGAGCAGTTCTTC. The entire variable domain, with the rest obtained from reference TRBV11-2 and TRBJ2-1, is as follows: EAGVAQSPRYKIIEKRQSVAFWCNPISGHATLYWYQQILGQGPKLLIQFQNNGVVDDSQLPKDRFSAERLKGVDSTLKIQPAKLEDSAVYLCASSLELADEQFFGPGTRLTVL.